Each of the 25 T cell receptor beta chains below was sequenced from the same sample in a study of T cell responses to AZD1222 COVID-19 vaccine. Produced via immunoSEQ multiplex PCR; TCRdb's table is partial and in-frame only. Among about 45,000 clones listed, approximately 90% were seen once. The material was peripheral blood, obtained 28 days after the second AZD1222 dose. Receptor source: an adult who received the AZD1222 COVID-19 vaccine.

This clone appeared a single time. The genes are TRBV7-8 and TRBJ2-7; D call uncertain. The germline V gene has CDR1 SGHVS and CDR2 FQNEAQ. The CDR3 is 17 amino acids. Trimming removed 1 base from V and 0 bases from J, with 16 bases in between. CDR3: CASSLGLAKGYSYEQYF. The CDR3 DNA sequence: TGTGCCAGCAGCTTAGGGCTCGCTAAGGGTTACTCCTACGAGCAGTACTTC.

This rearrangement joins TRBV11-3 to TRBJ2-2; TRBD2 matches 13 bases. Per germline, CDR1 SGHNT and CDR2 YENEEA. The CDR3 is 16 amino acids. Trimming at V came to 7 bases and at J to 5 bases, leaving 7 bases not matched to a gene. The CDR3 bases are TGTGCCAGCACCACGACTAGCGGGGGGAAAACCGGGGAGCTGTTTTTT. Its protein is CASTTTSGGKTGELFF.

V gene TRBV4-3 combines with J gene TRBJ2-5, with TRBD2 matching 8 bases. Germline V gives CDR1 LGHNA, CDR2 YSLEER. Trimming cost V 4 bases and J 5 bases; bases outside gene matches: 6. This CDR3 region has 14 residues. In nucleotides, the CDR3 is TGCGCCAGCAGCCCGGGACTAGGTATTGAGACCCAGTACTTC. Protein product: CASSPGLGIETQYF.

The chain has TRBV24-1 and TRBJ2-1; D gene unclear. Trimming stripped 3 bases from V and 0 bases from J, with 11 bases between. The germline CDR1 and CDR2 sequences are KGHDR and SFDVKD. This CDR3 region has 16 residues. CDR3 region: CATSDIGPSSYNEQFF. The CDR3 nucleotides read TGTGCCACCAGTGATATAGGACCTAGCTCCTACAATGAGCAGTTCTTC.

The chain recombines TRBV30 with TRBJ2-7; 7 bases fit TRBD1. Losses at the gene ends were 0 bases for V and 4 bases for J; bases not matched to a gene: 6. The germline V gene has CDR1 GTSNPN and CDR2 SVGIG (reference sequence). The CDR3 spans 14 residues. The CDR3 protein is CAWSVSAGGYEQYF. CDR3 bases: TGTGCCTGGAGTGTCTCGGCAGGGGGATACGAGCAGTACTTC.

CDR3 DNA: TGTGCCAGCAGCTTTGACAGGGGCTACGAGCAGTACTTC. This codes for CASSFDRGYEQYF. The chain joins TRBV14 to TRBJ2-7; 8 bases fit TRBD1. Germline V gene lookup returns CDR1 SGHDN and CDR2 FVKESK. After removal of 5 bases from V and 3 bases from J, the junction contained 3 bases not matched to a gene. This CDR3 comprises 13 residues.

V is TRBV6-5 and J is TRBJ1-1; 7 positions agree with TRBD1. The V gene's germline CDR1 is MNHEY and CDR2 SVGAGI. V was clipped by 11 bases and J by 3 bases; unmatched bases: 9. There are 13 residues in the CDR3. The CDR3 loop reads CAGRQGWDTEAFF. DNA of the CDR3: TGTGCCGGCCGACAGGGTTGGGACACTGAAGCTTTCTTT.

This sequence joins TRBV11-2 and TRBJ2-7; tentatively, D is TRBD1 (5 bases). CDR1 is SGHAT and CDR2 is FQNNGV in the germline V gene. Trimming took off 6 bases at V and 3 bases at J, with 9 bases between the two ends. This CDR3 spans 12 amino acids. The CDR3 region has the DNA TGTGCCAGCAGTCAGGGTAGCTACGAGCAGTACTTC. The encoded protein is CASSQGSYEQYF.

The CDR3 sequence: CATSERPPGQGTTGELFF. In DNA, the CDR3 is TGTGCCACCAGTGAGAGGCCCCCCGGACAGGGGACCACCGGGGAGCTGTTTTTT. The chain is built from TRBV24-1 and TRBJ2-2, with 9 positions matching TRBD1. Looked up from germline, CDR1 is KGHDR and CDR2 is SFDVKD. Trimming removed 4 bases from V and 4 bases from J; junction bases left unmatched: 12. The CDR3 is 18 amino acids.

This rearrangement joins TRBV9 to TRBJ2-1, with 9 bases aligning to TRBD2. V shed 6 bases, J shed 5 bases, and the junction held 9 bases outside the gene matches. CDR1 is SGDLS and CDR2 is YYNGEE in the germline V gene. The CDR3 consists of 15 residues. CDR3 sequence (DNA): TGTGCCAGCACCTCGGGACTAGCAATAAACAATGAGCAGTTCTTC. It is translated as CASTSGLAINNEQFF.

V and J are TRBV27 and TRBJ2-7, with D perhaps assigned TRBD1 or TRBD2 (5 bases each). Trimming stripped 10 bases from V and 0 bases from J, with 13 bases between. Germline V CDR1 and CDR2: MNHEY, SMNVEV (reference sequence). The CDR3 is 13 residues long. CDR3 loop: CATSHGASYEQYF. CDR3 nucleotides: TGTGCCACCTCTCACGGGGCCTCCTACGAGCAGTACTTC.

CDR3 protein: CSASKLAGVPKNIQYF. CDR3 coding DNA: TGCAGTGCTAGTAAACTAGCGGGAGTCCCCAAAAACATTCAGTACTTC. The chain joins TRBV20-1 to TRBJ2-4; 11 bases match TRBD2. The junction had 6 bases not matched to a gene; V was cut back by 3 bases and J by 2 bases. Germline CDR1 DFQATT, CDR2 SNEGSKA (reference sequence). The CDR3 has 16 residues.

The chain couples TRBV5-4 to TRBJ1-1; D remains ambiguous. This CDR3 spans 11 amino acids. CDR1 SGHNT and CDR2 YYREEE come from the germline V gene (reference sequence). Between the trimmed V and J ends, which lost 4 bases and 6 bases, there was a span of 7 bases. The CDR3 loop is CASSRGPEAFF. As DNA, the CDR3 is TGTGCCAGCAGCCGAGGACCTGAAGCTTTCTTT.

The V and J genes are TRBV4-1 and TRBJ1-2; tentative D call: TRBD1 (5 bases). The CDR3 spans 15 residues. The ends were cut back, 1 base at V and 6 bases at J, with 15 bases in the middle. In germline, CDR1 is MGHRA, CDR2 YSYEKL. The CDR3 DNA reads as TGCGCCAGCAGCCAAGGAAGGTGGCAGGGAAATGGCTACACCTTC. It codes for CASSQGRWQGNGYTF.

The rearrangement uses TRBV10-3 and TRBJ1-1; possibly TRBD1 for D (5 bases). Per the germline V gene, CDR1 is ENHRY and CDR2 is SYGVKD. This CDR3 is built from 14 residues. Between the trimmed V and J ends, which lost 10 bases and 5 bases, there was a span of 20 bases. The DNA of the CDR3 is TGTGCCACCCAAGGAGGGGAAGTAAGGACTGAAGCTTTCTTT. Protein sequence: CATQGGEVRTEAFF.

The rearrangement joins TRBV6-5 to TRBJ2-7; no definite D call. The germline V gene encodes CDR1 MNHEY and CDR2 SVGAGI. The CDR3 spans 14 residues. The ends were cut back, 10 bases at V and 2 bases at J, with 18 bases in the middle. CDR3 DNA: TGTGCCACCGTCCGACAAGGCTTTGCCTACGAGCAGTACTTC. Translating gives CATVRQGFAYEQYF.

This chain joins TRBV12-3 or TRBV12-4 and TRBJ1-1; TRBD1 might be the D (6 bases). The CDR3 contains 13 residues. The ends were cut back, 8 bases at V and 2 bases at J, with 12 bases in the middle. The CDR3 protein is CASERGINTEAFF. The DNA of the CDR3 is TGTGCCAGCGAAAGGGGGATCAACACTGAAGCTTTCTTT.

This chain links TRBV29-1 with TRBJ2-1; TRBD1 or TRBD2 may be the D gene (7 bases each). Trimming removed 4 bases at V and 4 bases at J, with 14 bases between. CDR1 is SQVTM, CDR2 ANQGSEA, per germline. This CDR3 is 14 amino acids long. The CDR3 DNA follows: TGCAGCGTTGCTCGGGGGGACAGTTACAATGAGCAGTTCTTC. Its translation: CSVARGDSYNEQFF.

The CDR3 region is CASSPRDFSTGELFF. The CDR3, as DNA: TGTGCCAGCAGTCCCCGGGACTTTTCCACCGGGGAGCTGTTTTTT. The chain links TRBV28 to TRBJ2-2, with D possibly being TRBD2 (6 bases). The V gene lost 5 bases and the J gene lost 4 bases, with 14 bases spanning the gap. The CDR3 is made up of 15 amino acids. Germline V gene data show CDR1 as MDHEN and CDR2 as SYDVKM. The whole variable domain, remainder taken from reference TRBV28 and TRBJ2-2, is DVKVTQSSRYLVKRTGEKVFLECVQDMDHENMFWYRQDPGLGLRLIYFSYDVKMKEKGDIPEGYSVSREKKERFSLILESASTNQTSMYLCASSPRDFSTGELFFGEGSRLTVL.

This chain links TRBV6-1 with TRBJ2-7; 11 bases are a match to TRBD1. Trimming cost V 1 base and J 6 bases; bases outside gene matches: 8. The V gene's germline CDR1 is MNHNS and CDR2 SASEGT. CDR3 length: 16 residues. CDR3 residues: CASSEVTGTGGSEQYF. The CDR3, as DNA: TGTGCCAGCAGTGAAGTCACCGGGACAGGGGGTTCCGAGCAGTACTTC.

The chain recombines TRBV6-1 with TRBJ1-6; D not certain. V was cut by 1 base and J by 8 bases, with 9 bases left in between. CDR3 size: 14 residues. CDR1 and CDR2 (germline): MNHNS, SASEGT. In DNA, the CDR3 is TGTGCCAGCAGTGAAGACAAGTCCTATTCACCCCTCCACTTT. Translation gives CASSEDKSYSPLHF.

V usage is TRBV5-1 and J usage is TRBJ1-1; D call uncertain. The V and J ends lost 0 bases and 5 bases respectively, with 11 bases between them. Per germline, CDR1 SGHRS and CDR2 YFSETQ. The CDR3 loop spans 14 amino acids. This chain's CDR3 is CASSLGLVGTEAFF. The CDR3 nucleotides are TGCGCCAGCAGCTTGGGCTTGGTGGGGACTGAAGCTTTCTTT. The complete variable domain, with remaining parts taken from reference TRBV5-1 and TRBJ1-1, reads KAGVTQTPRYLIKTRGQQVTLSCSPISGHRSVSWYQQTPGQGLQFLFEYFSETQRNKGNFPGRFSGRQFSNSRSEMNVSTLELGDSALYLCASSLGLVGTEAFFGQGTRLTVV.

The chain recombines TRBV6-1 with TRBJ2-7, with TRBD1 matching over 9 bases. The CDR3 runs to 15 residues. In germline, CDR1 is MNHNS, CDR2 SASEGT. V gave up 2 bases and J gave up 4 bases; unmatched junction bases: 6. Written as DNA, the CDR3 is TGTGCCAGCAGTGAAATAACAGGGGGCTTTTACGAGCAGTACTTC. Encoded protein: CASSEITGGFYEQYF.

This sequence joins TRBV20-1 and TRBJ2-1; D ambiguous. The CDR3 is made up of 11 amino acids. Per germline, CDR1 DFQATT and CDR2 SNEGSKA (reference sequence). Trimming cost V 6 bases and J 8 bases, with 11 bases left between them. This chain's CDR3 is CSAGPGDEQFF. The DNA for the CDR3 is TGCAGTGCGGGCCCTGGGGATGAGCAGTTCTTC.

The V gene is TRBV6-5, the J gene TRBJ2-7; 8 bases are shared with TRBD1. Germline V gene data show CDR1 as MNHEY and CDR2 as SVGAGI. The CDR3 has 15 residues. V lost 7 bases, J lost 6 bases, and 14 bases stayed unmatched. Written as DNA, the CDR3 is TGTGCCAGCACCTGCCTAGACAGGGGTAGCTGCGAGCAGTACTTC. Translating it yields CASTCLDRGSCEQYF.